The 3 T cell receptor beta chains presented below share a single source sample, sequenced in a study of blood T cell repertoires in COVID-19. TCRdb's copy holds only in-frame clones and misses some; the assay was immunoSEQ multiplex PCR. The sample has about 89,000 clones, around 89% seen once. The specimen was peripheral blood. The receptors were gathered from a man in his sixties with acute or convalescent COVID-19.

CDR3 protein: CASSVDSGSGVKETQYF. The CDR3 DNA reads as TGTGCCAGCAGCGTAGATAGTGGGAGCGGTGTAAAAGAGACCCAGTACTTC. The chain is built from TRBV9 and TRBJ2-5, with D maybe TRBD2 (5 bases). CDR1 is SGDLS and CDR2 is YYNGEE in the germline V gene. This CDR3 is built from 17 residues. The V end lost 0 bases, the J end lost 3 bases, and 18 bases lay between the germline ends.

The rearrangement links TRBV24-1 to TRBJ2-2, with D tentatively TRBD1 (6 bases). Trimming left V 7 bases short and J 3 bases short, with 14 bases between. This CDR3 comprises 15 residues. Germline assignment: CDR1 KGHDR and CDR2 SFDVKD. DNA for the CDR3: TGTGCCACCAGGAGTGGGGGCAGCGACACCGGGGAGCTGTTTTTT. It is translated as CATRSGGSDTGELFF.

CDR3 protein: CASSRTPGQTDNEQFF. As DNA, the CDR3 is TGTGCCAGCAGCCGAACCCCGGGACAGACCGACAATGAGCAGTTCTTC. The chain carries TRBV9 and TRBJ2-1; TRBD1 matches at 7 bases. With 4 bases clipped from V and 5 bases from J, the junction kept 12 bases outside the gene matches. The CDR3 loop spans 16 amino acids. In germline, CDR1 is SGDLS, CDR2 YYNGEE.